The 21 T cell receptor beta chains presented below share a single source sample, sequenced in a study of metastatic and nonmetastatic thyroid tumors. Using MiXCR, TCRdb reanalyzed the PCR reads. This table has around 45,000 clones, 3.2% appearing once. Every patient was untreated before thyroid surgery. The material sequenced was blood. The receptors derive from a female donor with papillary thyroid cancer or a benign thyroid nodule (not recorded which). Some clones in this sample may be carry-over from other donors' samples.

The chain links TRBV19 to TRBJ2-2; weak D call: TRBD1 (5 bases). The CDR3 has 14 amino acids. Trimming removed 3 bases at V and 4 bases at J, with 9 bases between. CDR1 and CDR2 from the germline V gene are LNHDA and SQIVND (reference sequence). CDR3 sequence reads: CASSIQGATGELFF. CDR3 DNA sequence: TGTGCCAGTAGTATTCAGGGTGCCACCGGGGAGCTGTTTTTT.

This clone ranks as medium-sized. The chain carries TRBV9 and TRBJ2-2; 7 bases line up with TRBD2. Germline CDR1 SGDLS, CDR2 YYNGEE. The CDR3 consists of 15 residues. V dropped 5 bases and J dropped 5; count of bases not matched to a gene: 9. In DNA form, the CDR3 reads TGTGCCAGCAGTGTACGGGGGGTTTCAACCGGGGAGCTGTTTTTT. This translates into CASSVRGVSTGELFF.

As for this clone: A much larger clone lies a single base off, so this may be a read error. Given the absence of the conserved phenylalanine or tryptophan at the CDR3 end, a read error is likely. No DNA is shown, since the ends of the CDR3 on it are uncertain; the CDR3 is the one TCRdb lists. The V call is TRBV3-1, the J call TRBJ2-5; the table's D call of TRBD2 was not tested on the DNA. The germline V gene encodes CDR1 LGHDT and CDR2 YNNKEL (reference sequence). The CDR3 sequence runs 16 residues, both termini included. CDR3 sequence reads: CASSQGGLGLGETHYS.

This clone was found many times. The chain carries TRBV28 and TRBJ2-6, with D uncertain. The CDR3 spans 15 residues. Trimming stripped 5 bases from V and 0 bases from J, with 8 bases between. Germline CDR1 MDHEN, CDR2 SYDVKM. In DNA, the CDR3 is TGTGCCAGCAGTCGCTCGGCCTCTGGGGCCAACGTCCTGACTTTC. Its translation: CASSRSASGANVLTF.

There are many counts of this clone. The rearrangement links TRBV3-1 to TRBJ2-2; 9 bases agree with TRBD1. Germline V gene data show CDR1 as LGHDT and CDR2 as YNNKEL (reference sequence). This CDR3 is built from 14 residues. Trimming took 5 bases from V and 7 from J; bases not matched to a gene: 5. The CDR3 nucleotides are TGTGCCAGCAGCACACAGGGGGCTATCGGGGAGCTGTTTTTT. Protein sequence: CASSTQGAIGELFF.

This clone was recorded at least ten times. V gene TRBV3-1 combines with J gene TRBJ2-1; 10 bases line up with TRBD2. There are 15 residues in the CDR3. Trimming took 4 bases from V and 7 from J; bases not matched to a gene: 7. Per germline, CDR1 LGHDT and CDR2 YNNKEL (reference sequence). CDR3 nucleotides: TGTGCCAGCAGCCGGGCTAGCGGGAGTGGAAATGAGCAGTTCTTC. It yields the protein CASSRASGSGNEQFF.

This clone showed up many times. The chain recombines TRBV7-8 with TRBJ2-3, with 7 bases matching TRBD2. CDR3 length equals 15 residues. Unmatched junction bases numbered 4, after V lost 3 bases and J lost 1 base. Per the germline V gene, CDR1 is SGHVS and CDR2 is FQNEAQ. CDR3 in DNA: TGTGCCAGCAGCTTTACTAGCGTCGGCACAGATACGCAGTATTTT. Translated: CASSFTSVGTDTQYF.

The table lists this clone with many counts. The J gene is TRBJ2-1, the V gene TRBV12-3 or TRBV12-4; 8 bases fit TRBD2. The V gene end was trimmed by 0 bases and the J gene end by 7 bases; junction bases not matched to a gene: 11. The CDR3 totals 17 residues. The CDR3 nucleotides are TGTGCCAGCAGTTTAGCGCCTATGGCGGGAGGTGGGAATGAGCAGTTCTTC. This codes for CASSLAPMAGGGNEQFF.

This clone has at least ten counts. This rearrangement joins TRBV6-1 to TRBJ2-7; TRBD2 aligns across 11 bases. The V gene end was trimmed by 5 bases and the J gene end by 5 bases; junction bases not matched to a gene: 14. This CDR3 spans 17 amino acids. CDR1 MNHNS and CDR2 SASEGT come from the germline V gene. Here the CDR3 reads CASSRRGVAGGSHEQYF. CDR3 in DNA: TGTGCCAGCAGTCGTCGAGGGGTAGCGGGAGGGAGCCACGAGCAGTACTTC.

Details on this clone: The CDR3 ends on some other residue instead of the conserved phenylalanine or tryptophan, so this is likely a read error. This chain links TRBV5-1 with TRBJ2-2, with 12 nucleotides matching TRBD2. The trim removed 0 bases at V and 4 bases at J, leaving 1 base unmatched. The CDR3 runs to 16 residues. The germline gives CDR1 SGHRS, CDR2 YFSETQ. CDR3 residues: CASSLASGRGTGELFS. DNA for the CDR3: TGCGCCAGCAGCTTGGCTAGCGGGAGGGGCACCGGGGAGCTGTTTTCT.

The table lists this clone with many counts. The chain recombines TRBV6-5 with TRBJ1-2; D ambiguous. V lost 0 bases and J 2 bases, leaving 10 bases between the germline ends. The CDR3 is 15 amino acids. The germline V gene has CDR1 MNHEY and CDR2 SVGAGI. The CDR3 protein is CASSYSTTENYGYTF. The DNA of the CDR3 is TGTGCCAGCAGTTACTCGACCACAGAGAACTATGGCTACACCTTC.

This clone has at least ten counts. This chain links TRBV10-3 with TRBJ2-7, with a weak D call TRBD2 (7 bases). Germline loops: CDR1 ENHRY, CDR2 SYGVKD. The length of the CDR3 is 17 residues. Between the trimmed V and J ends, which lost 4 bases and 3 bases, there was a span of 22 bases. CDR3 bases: TGTGCCATCAGTGCGGGTAAGGGGGGGCGCGGAGACTACGAGCAGTACTTC. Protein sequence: CAISAGKGGRGDYEQYF.

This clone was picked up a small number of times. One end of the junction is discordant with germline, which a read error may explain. The CDR3 sequence is CASILINEQFF. DNA for the CDR3: TGCGCCAGCATCTTAATCAATGAGCAGTTCTTC. The chain employs TRBV7-3 and TRBJ2-1, with D hard to call. From germline, CDR1 is SGHTA and CDR2 FQGTGA. The length of the CDR3 is 11 residues.

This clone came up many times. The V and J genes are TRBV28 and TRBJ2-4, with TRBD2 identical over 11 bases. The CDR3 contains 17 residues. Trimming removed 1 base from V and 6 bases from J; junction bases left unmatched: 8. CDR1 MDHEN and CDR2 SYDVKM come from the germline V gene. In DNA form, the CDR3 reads TGTGCCAGCAGTTTATCGACTAGCGGGATGGTGGGAAACATTCAGTACTTC. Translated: CASSLSTSGMVGNIQYF.

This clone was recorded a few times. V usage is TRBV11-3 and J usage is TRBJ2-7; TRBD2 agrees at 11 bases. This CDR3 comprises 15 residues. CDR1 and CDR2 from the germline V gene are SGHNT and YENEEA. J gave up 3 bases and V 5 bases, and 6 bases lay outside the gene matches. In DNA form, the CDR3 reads TGTGCCAGCAGCAAACCCGGGACTAGCGGCTACGAGCAGTACTTC. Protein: CASSKPGTSGYEQYF. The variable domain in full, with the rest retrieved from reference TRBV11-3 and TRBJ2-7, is EAGVVQSPRYKIIEKKQPVAFWCNPISGHNTLYWYLQNLGQGPELLIRYENEEAVDDSQLPKDRFSAERLKGVDSTLKIQPAELGDSAVYLCASSKPGTSGYEQYFGPGTRLTVT.

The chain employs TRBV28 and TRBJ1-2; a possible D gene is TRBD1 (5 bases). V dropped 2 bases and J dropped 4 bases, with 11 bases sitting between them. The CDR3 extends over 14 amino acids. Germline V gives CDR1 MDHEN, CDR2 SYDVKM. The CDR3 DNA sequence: TGTGCCAGCAGTTTACAGGGCACTAGCTATGGCTACACCTTC. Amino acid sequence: CASSLQGTSYGYTF.

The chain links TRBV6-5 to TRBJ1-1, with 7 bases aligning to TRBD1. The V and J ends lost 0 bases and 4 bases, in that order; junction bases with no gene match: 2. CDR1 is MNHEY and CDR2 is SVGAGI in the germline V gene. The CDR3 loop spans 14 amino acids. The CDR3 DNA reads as TGTGCCAGCAGTTACTCACAGGGGATCACTGAAGCTTTCTTT. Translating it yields CASSYSQGITEAFF.

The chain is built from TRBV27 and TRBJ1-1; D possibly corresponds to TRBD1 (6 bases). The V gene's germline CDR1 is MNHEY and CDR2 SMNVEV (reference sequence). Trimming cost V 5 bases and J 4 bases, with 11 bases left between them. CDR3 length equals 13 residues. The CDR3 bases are TGTGCCAGCAGTACAGGGATGGGCACTGAAGCTTTCTTT. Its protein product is CASSTGMGTEAFF.

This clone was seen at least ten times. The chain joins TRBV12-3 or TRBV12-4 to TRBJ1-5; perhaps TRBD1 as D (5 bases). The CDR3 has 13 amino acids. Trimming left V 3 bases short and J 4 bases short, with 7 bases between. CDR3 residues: CASSLGQNQPQHF. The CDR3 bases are TGTGCCAGCAGTTTGGGGCAAAATCAGCCCCAGCATTTT.

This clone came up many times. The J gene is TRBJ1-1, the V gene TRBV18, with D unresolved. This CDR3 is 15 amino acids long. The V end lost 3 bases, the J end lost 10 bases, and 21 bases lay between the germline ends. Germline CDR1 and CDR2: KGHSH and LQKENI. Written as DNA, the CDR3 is TGTGCCAGCTCACCTTGGGCCCAATATGAGGTTGGAGCTTTCTTT. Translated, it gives CASSPWAQYEVGAFF. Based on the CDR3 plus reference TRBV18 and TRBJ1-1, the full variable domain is NAGVMQNPRHLVRRRGQEARLRCSPMKGHSHVYWYRQLPEEGLKFMVYLQKENIIDESGMPKERFSAEFPKEGPSILRIQQVVRGDSAAYFCASSPWAQYEVGAFFGQGTRLTVV.

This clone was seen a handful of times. The CDR3 loop is CASSEATDSRTDTQYF. The DNA for the CDR3 is TGTGCCAGCAGTGAGGCGACGGACAGTCGCACAGATACGCAGTATTTT. The gene calls are TRBV28 and TRBJ2-3; D is possibly TRBD1 (6 bases). This CDR3 is 16 amino acids long. Germline V lookup: CDR1 MDHEN, CDR2 SYDVKM. V lost 5 bases to trimming and J lost 1 base, with 16 bases between them.